Listed here is a single T cell receptor beta chain. The sample originates from a study of beta chain features in type 1 diabetes. Germline values: CDR1 GTSNPN, CDR2 SVGIG (reference sequence). This CDR3 comprises 17 residues. Trimming took off 0 bases at V and 0 bases at J, with 15 bases between the two ends. TCRB transcripts that were expressed got sequenced, as all of the isolated RNA had been reverse transcribed. The protocol was immunoSEQ multiplex PCR, while the TCRdb copy is restricted to in-frame clones and leaves out a portion. The sample yields 350,000 or so clones, around a fifth seen once. This chain joins TRBV30 and TRBJ1-5; TRBD1 is a possible D gene (6 bases). This receptor was obtained from a woman younger than 30 in good health. The sequenced sample consisted of naive CD4+ T cells from blood. DNA of the CDR3: TGTGCCTGGAGTGTAGGGCGGGGGGGGCCTAGCAATCAGCCCCAGCATTTT. Amino acids: CAWSVGRGGPSNQPQHF.